These 32 T cell receptor beta chains were all obtained from the same sample, sequenced in a study of blood T cells in healthy people across ages. A second PCR, run for about 6 to 12 cycles, used a sample-barcoded 5' primer plus a J-beta primer mix. TCRdb fed the 5' RACE reads into MiXCR, producing one record per CDR3 protein. The sample lists some 1.5 million distinct CDR3 sequences, 25% to 30% occurring once. Material: blood. Source of these receptors: a woman aged 25 to 45 in good health.

This clonotype was seen a few times. The rearrangement joins TRBV21-1 to TRBJ1-6. TRBV21-1 is shown as a pseudogene. The CDR3 contains 14 residues. CDR3 nucleotides: TGTGCCAGCAGCGCGGGGACCTATAATTCACCCCTCCACTTT. Translated, it gives CASSAGTYNSPLHF.

Turning to this clonotype: The junction departs from the called germline gene at one end, perhaps through a read error. The genes are TRBV5-1 and TRBJ1-6, with TRBD1 as a possible D gene (5 bases). This CDR3 has 16 residues. CDR1 and CDR2 (germline): SGHRS, YFSETQ. CDR3 nucleotide sequence: TGCGCCAGCAGCTCGTTGGCCGGGGACGGCAATTCACCCCTCCAATTT. It codes for CASSSLAGDGNSPLQF. Complete variable domain (other parts from reference TRBV5-1 and TRBJ1-6): KAGVTQTPRYLIKTRGQQVTLSCSPISGHRSVSWYQQTPGQGLQFLFEYFSETQRNKGNFPGRFSGRQFSNSRSEMNVSTLELGDSALYLCASSSLAGDGNSPLQFGNGTRLTVT.

A few counts support this clonotype. This chain joins TRBV2 and TRBJ2-3; D might be TRBD1 (6 bases). The length of the CDR3 is 14 residues. Per the germline V gene, CDR1 is SNHLY and CDR2 is FYNNEI. Deletions cut 5 bases from V and 3 bases from J, with 12 bases between. The CDR3 protein is CASSRTERTDTQYF. DNA for the CDR3: TGTGCCAGCAGTCGGACAGAGAGGACAGATACGCAGTATTTT.

This rearrangement joins TRBV21-1 to TRBJ2-7; the D call of TRBD1 is as the table states it, not checked on the DNA. TRBV21-1 is tagged as a pseudogene. The CDR3 spans 17 residues. The CDR3 loop reads CASSKAGGGLVIDEQYF. CDR3 nucleotide sequence: TGTGCCAGCAGCAAAGCTGGGGGGGGTCTCGTTATTGACGAGCAGTACTTC.

This clonotype was seen a handful of times. The rearrangement links TRBV29-1 to TRBJ2-3, with 10 bases identical to TRBD1. With V trimmed by 5 bases and J by 4 bases, 9 bases remained unmatched. The CDR3 spans 15 residues. CDR1 is SQVTM, CDR2 ANQGSEA, per germline. The DNA of the CDR3 is TGCAGCGTTCGAACGGGGACAGGGGTCGCAGATACGCAGTATTTT. Translation: CSVRTGTGVADTQYF.

The chain combines TRBV6-5 with TRBJ2-7, with TRBD1 matching over 9 bases. Germline V gives CDR1 MNHEY, CDR2 SVGAGI. CDR3 size: 16 residues. Unmatched junction bases numbered 12, after V lost 5 bases and J lost 4 bases. CDR3 coding DNA: TGTGCCAGCAGTCCCTCCGGGACAGGGAGCGGGTACGAGCAGTACTTC. Its protein is CASSPSGTGSGYEQYF.

This clonotype showed up many times. A junction boundary mismatches the germline segment, possibly from a read error. The chain employs TRBV27 and TRBJ2-1; 7 nucleotides align to TRBD2. The CDR3 runs 15 residues. Germline lookup yields CDR1 MNHEY and CDR2 SMNVEV (reference sequence). This CDR3 reads CASSLVASGGNEQFF. CDR3 in DNA: TGCGCCAGCAGCTTGGTGGCTAGCGGTGGAAATGAGCAGTTCTTC.

The V and J genes are TRBV7-9 and TRBJ1-6; 8 bases line up with TRBD1. Germline values: CDR1 SEHNR, CDR2 FQNEAQ (reference sequence). The length of the CDR3 is 14 residues. Germline trimming cut 4 bases from V and 18 bases from J; bases unmatched to any gene: 14. In DNA form, the CDR3 reads TGTGCCAGCAGCTCAGACAGGGGACCCCCTGTGGGCCACTTT. It encodes CASSSDRGPPVGHF.

The chain joins TRBV6-2 or TRBV6-3 to TRBJ1-5; D possibly corresponds to TRBD1 (5 bases). CDR1 MNHEY and CDR2 SVGEGT come from the germline V gene. V was shortened by 5 bases and J by 2 bases, with 13 bases between the two germline ends. This CDR3 is 15 amino acids long. As DNA, the CDR3 is TGTGCCAGCAGTAGACCAGGGAGAGGCAATCAGCCCCAGCATTTT. Its translation is CASSRPGRGNQPQHF.

In its sample, this clonotype was seen many times. The V and J genes are TRBV7-9 and TRBJ2-7; tentatively, D is TRBD2 (5 bases). The CDR3 length is 13 residues. From germline, CDR1 is SEHNR and CDR2 FQNEAQ (reference sequence). The V end was cut by 5 bases, the J end by 2 bases, with 10 bases between. The CDR3 coding sequence is TGTGCCAGCAGCCCCGTGCGGGCCTACGAGCAGTACTTC. Its protein is CASSPVRAYEQYF.

The chain recombines TRBV20-1 with TRBJ2-5; D possibly corresponds to TRBD2 (5 bases). The germline V gene has CDR1 DFQATT and CDR2 SNEGSKA (reference sequence). Trimming left V 2 bases short and J 5 bases short, with 21 bases between. There are 16 residues in the CDR3. CDR3 amino acids: CSARHPSRGSGETQYF. The CDR3 bases are TGCAGTGCTAGACATCCCAGTCGGGGTTCTGGGGAGACCCAGTACTTC.

The chain combines TRBV7-9 with TRBJ2-5; 8 bases line up with TRBD2. Trimming removed 8 bases from V and 2 bases from J; junction bases left unmatched: 16. The CDR3 is 17 residues long. Germline assignment: CDR1 SEHNR and CDR2 FQNEAQ (reference sequence). The CDR3: CASGRWAGGLDQETQYF. CDR3 sequence (DNA): TGTGCCAGCGGCCGATGGGCGGGGGGTCTTGATCAAGAGACCCAGTACTTC.

The chain couples TRBV5-1 to TRBJ1-1; D is unresolved. The CDR3 is 16 residues long. V gave up 0 bases and J gave up 1 base, with 13 bases separating them. Germline V gene sequence: CDR1 SGHRS, CDR2 YFSETQ. CDR3 nucleotide sequence: TGCGCCAGCAGCTTGGTACTCCCGGGAGAGAACACTGAAGCTTTCTTT. This sequence encodes CASSLVLPGENTEAFF.

CDR3 DNA sequence: TGTGCCATCAGTGTGGACCACTCCCCTTCACCCCTCCACTTT. This sequence encodes CAISVDHSPSPLHF. The chain combines TRBV10-3 with TRBJ1-6; D unclear. V was shortened by 4 bases and J by 9 bases, with 13 bases between the two germline ends. Germline loops: CDR1 ENHRY, CDR2 SYGVKD. The CDR3 has 14 residues.

The chain carries TRBV2 and TRBJ1-1, with TRBD1 identical over 8 bases. This CDR3 comprises 16 residues. With V trimmed by 6 bases and J by 1 base, 10 bases remained unmatched. Germline values: CDR1 SNHLY, CDR2 FYNNEI. The CDR3 protein is CASRPRGRGGNTEAFF. CDR3 bases: TGTGCCAGCAGACCCAGGGGGCGCGGGGGGAACACTGAAGCTTTCTTT. Full variable domain (missing parts from reference TRBV2 and TRBJ1-1): EPEVTQTPSHQVTQMGQEVILRCVPISNHLYFYWYRQILGQKVEFLVSFYNNEISEKSEIFDDQFSVERPDGSNFTLKIRSTKLEDSAMYFCASRPRGRGGNTEAFFGQGTRLTVV.

The chain recombines TRBV27 with TRBJ1-5; D is possibly TRBD1 (5 bases). Trimming stripped 8 bases from V and 6 bases from J, with 17 bases between. The CDR3 runs 14 residues. CDR1 is MNHEY, CDR2 SMNVEV, per germline (reference sequence). The CDR3 bases are TGTGCCAGCGGGAGCAGGGCCGGGTTTCAGCCCCAGCATTTT. Encoded protein: CASGSRAGFQPQHF.

This clonotype has only a few counts. Here the CDR3 reads CATGDIRETGELFF. CDR3 sequence (DNA): TGTGCCACCGGGGACATCAGGGAAACCGGGGAGCTGTTTTTT. This chain links TRBV24-1 with TRBJ2-2, with D possibly TRBD1 on 6 matching bases. The germline V gene has CDR1 KGHDR and CDR2 SFDVKD. V was cut by 9 bases and J by 5 bases, with 15 bases left in between. This CDR3 comprises 14 residues.

This clonotype was recorded many times. This chain links TRBV15 with TRBJ2-7; 8 nucleotides line up with TRBD2. V shed 1 base, J shed 5 bases, and the junction held 10 bases outside the gene matches. This CDR3 has 16 residues. Germline assignment: CDR1 LNHNV and CDR2 YYDKDF (reference sequence). The CDR3 DNA follows: TGTGCCACCAGCAGAGGTGATAGCGGGGCTCCCCACGAGCAGTACTTC. It is translated as CATSRGDSGAPHEQYF. The complete variable domain, with remaining parts taken from reference TRBV15 and TRBJ2-7, reads DAMVIQNPRYQVTQFGKPVTLSCSQTLNHNVMYWYQQKSSQAPKLLFHYYDKDFNNEADTPDNFQSRRPNTSFCFLDIRSPGLGDTAMYLCATSRGDSGAPHEQYFGPGTRLTVT.

About this clonotype itself: A read error may be the cause here, since a much bigger clone is one base away. V gene TRBV24-1 combines with J gene TRBJ1-2; tentative D call: TRBD1 (5 bases). Germline CDR1 is KGHDR and CDR2 is SFDVKD. With 7 bases removed from V and 3 bases from J, the gap between germline ends came to 11 bases. This CDR3 has 13 amino acids. Here the CDR3 DNA reads TGTGCCACCAGGGATAGGGACGACTATGGCTACACCTTC. This gives the protein CATRDRDDYGYTF.

In this sample, this clonotype turned up many times. This sequence joins TRBV29-1 and TRBJ2-7; TRBD1 is a possible D gene (6 bases). CDR1 is SQVTM, CDR2 ANQGSEA, per germline. V lost 3 bases to trimming and J lost 0 bases, with 12 bases between them. CDR3 size: 14 residues. This CDR3 reads CSVDTQGRSYEQYF. DNA for the CDR3: TGCAGCGTTGACACCCAGGGGCGCTCCTACGAGCAGTACTTC.

J is TRBJ2-7 and V is TRBV20-1, with 11 nucleotides matching TRBD1. The J call may be incorrect, as the DNA end agrees better with TRBJ2-5. The germline V gene encodes CDR1 DFQATT and CDR2 SNEGSKA (reference sequence). The CDR3 is 15 residues long. The CDR3 DNA reads as TGCAGTGCTAGTAAGAGGACAGGGGGCTGTGAGACCCAGTACTTC. Translating gives CSASKRTGGCETQYF.

V is TRBV7-2 and J is TRBJ2-7; perhaps TRBD1 as D (5 bases). Germline lookup yields CDR1 SGHTA and CDR2 FQGNSA. The V end was cut by 5 bases, the J end by 10 bases, with 15 bases between. The CDR3 totals 12 residues. The CDR3 is CASSPPQGIQYF. The CDR3 DNA reads TGTGCCAGCAGCCCCCCCCAGGGCATACAGTACTTC.

The V call is TRBV7-9, the J call TRBJ1-1; perhaps TRBD1 as D (5 bases). This CDR3 is built from 15 residues. Germline CDR1 SEHNR, CDR2 FQNEAQ (reference sequence). Between the trimmed V and J ends, which lost 1 base and 0 bases, there was a span of 9 bases. The DNA of the CDR3 is TGTGCCAGCAGCTTAGGGAAGGGGATGAACACTGAAGCTTTCTTT. The encoded protein is CASSLGKGMNTEAFF. Based on the CDR3 plus reference TRBV7-9 and TRBJ1-1, the full variable domain is DTGVSQNPRHKITKRGQNVTFRCDPISEHNRLYWYRQTLGQGPEFLTYFQNEAQLEKSRLLSDRFSAERPKGSFSTLEIQRTEQGDSAMYLCASSLGKGMNTEAFFGQGTRLTVV.

This clonotype was seen at least ten times. V usage is TRBV24-1 and J usage is TRBJ2-5, with D perhaps matching TRBD1 or TRBD2 (5 bases each). V shed 9 bases and J shed 5 bases, with 15 bases lying between them. The length of the CDR3 is 13 residues. Germline CDR1 and CDR2: KGHDR and SFDVKD. CDR3 loop: CATVRDGMETQYF. CDR3 bases: TGTGCCACCGTACGGGACGGCATGGAGACCCAGTACTTC.

There are many counts of this clonotype. V usage is TRBV20-1 and J usage is TRBJ2-5; D may be TRBD1 (6 bases). The length of the CDR3 is 13 residues. In germline, CDR1 is DFQATT, CDR2 SNEGSKA (reference sequence). Trimming removed 1 base at V and 5 bases at J, with 11 bases between. CDR3 loop: CSARAGVGETQYF. Here the CDR3 DNA reads TGCAGTGCTAGAGCAGGGGTGGGGGAGACCCAGTACTTC.

The chain has TRBV29-1 and TRBJ2-2, with D possibly TRBD1 on 5 matching bases. V was clipped by 5 bases and J by 4 bases, with 8 bases between them. This CDR3 spans 12 amino acids. Germline CDR1 and CDR2: SQVTM and ANQGSEA. Here the CDR3 DNA reads TGCAGCGTTAGGGGCGGCACCGGGGAGCTGTTTTTT. Its protein product is CSVRGGTGELFF.

This clonotype appeared a single time. The rearrangement links TRBV6-6 to TRBJ2-2; 12 nucleotides align to TRBD1. The germline V gene has CDR1 MNHNY and CDR2 SVGAGI (reference sequence). Trimming took 7 bases from V and 0 from J; bases not matched to a gene: 6. There are 17 residues in the CDR3. The CDR3 here is CASTPGQGASNTGELFF. The DNA of the CDR3 is TGTGCCAGCACCCCGGGACAGGGGGCCTCGAACACCGGGGAGCTGTTTTTT.

The table lists this clonotype with a few counts. V is TRBV6-5 and J is TRBJ1-6; tentative D call: TRBD1 (6 bases). This CDR3 comprises 13 residues. Trimming took 6 bases from V and 14 from J, leaving 17 bases between them. Germline values: CDR1 MNHEY, CDR2 SVGAGI. For the CDR3, the DNA is TGTGCCAGCAGAGAAACAGGGAACTCATCCCTCCACTTT. Its translation is CASRETGNSSLHF.

This clonotype was detected a few times. This chain links TRBV2 with TRBJ1-2; TRBD1 might be the D (5 bases). Deletions cut 8 bases from V and 8 bases from J, with 24 bases between. The V gene's germline CDR1 is SNHLY and CDR2 FYNNEI. The CDR3 is 15 residues long. The CDR3 DNA sequence: TGTGCCAGCGCGACATACGGGGCAGGGAACTGGGGCTACACCTTC. Its protein product is CASATYGAGNWGYTF. The whole variable domain, remainder taken from reference TRBV2 and TRBJ1-2, is EPEVTQTPSHQVTQMGQEVILRCVPISNHLYFYWYRQILGQKVEFLVSFYNNEISEKSEIFDDQFSVERPDGSNFTLKIRSTKLEDSAMYFCASATYGAGNWGYTFGSGTRLTVV.

Notes on this clonotype: One junction end does not reproduce the germline sequence, and a read error may be involved. The chain is built from TRBV27 and TRBJ2-7; 7 positions agree with TRBD2. The CDR3 loop spans 13 amino acids. The V gene's germline CDR1 is MNHEY and CDR2 SMNVEV (reference sequence). CDR3 region: CSSSYREAHEQYF. As DNA, the CDR3 is TGTTCCAGCAGTTACCGGGAGGCCCACGAGCAGTACTTC.

This clonotype was counted between two and nine times. The J gene is TRBJ2-3, the V gene TRBV29-1; D remains unclear. Germline V lookup: CDR1 SQVTM, CDR2 ANQGSEA. Trimming shortened V by 8 bases and J by 3 bases, and 9 bases separated the two germline ends. CDR3 length: 11 residues. The CDR3 is CSTQTTDTQYF. DNA of the CDR3: TGCAGCACCCAGACTACAGATACGCAGTATTTT.

This chain uses TRBV10-3 with TRBJ2-1; TRBD2 matches at 15 bases. The germline V gene has CDR1 ENHRY and CDR2 SYGVKD. After removal of 3 bases from V and 0 bases from J, the junction contained 9 bases not matched to a gene. The CDR3 spans 20 residues. Written as DNA, the CDR3 is TGTGCCATCAGTGACCCGGGACTAGCGGGAGGCCCGAGCTCCTACAATGAGCAGTTCTTC. Its translation is CAISDPGLAGGPSSYNEQFF.